This T cell receptor beta chain was sequenced during a study of molecular identifiers for immune sequencing clone quantification. Study as a whole: Replicate experiments divided RNA from 20,000 or 100,000 naive CD8 cells into five parts and sequenced four.

V shed 4 bases, J shed 1 base, and the junction held 9 bases outside the gene matches. The length of the CDR3 is 16 residues. Germline V gives CDR1 SGHVS, CDR2 FNYEAQ. Many counts were recorded for this clonotype. TCRdb reprocessed the PCR reads with MiXCR, giving one entry per CDR3 protein. The sample has about 630,000 distinct CDR3 sequences, roughly 25% seen once. The chain recombines TRBV7-6 with TRBJ2-5, with TRBD2 identical over 7 bases. The clonotype was recovered from a human donor in good health. Some libraries in this study had Jurkat cell RNA spiked in. The sequenced sample was naive CD8+ T cells from blood, with Jurkat cell RNA spiked in. Subset in this sample: FACS-sorted CD8+CD4-CCR7+CD45RA+ naive T cells. The CDR3 DNA reads as TGTGCCAGCAGCTACGGGACTACGGAACCCCAAGAGACCCAGTACTTC. Its translation is CASSYGTTEPQETQYF.